This T cell receptor beta chain originates from a study of cytomegalovirus exposure and HLA in healthy donors. Clones were read by immunoSEQ multiplex PCR, and TCRdb kept only the in-frame ones, dropping some. The sample contains some 130,000 clones, roughly nine tenths of which appear only once. The sequence derives from a woman aged 18-29 years in good health and CMV-seronegative. The source material was PBMCs.

The CDR3 loop is CASRPGQGYEKLFF. For the CDR3, the DNA is TGTGCCAGCAGGCCGGGACAGGGTTATGAAAAACTGTTTTTT. J is TRBJ1-4 and V is TRBV2; 9 bases fit TRBD1. The CDR3 runs to 14 residues. J gave up 6 bases and V 6 bases, and 5 bases lay outside the gene matches. CDR1 and CDR2 from the germline V gene are SNHLY and FYNNEI. Together with reference TRBV2 and TRBJ1-4, the CDR3 gives the full variable domain: EPEVTQTPSHQVTQMGQEVILRCVPISNHLYFYWYRQILGQKVEFLVSFYNNEISEKSEIFDDQFSVERPDGSNFTLKIRSTKLEDSAMYFCASRPGQGYEKLFFGSGTQLSVL.